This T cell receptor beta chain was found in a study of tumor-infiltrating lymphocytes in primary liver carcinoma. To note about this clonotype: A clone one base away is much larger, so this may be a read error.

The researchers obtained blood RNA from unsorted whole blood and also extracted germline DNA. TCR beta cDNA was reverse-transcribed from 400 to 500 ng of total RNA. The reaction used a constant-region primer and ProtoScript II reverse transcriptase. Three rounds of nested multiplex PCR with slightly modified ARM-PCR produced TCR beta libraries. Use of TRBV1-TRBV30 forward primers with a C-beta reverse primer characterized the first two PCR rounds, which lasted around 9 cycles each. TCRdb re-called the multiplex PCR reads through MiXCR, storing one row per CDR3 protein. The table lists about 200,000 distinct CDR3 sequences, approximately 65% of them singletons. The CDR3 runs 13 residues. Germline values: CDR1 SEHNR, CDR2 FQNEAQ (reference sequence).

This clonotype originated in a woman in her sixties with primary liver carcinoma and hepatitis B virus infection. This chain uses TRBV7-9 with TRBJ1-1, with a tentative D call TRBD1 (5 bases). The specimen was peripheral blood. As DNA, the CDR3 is TGTGCCAGCACCTTACAGGTGAACGCTGAAGCTTTCTTT. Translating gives CASTLQVNAEAFF.